The clone carrying this T cell receptor (beta chain) appeared a few times. Its antigen is unknown. The method was immunoSEQ multiplex PCR; TCRdb's version includes in-frame clones alone and lacks a portion of them. The sample lists millions of clones; 85% to 95% were seen once. The CDR3 extends over 14 amino acids. V dropped 6 bases and J dropped 3 bases, with 12 bases sitting between them. Germline-derived CDR1 and CDR2 are SNHLY and FYNNEI. The data were obtained in a study of shared clonotypes between healthy human individuals. Study conclusions and caveats: Compared with clonotypes that all four donors shared, non-shared clonotypes had lower generation probabilities. Rarefaction exposed incomplete sorted-subset sequencing despite large depth.

This TCR derives from a man aged 18-30 years in good health. The sequencing sample was made of naive CD4+ T cells sorted from blood. Subset defined: CD45RA+ positively selected. V and J are TRBV2 and TRBJ1-5; weak D call: TRBD1 (6 bases). This chain's CDR3 is CASSENRDNQPQHF. As DNA, the CDR3 is TGTGCCAGCAGCGAAAACAGGGACAATCAGCCCCAGCATTTT. Looking up the rest from reference TRBV2 and TRBJ1-5 gives the full variable domain: EPEVTQTPSHQVTQMGQEVILRCVPISNHLYFYWYRQILGQKVEFLVSFYNNEISEKSEIFDDQFSVERPDGSNFTLKIRSTKLEDSAMYFCASSENRDNQPQHFGDGTRLSIL.